This T cell receptor beta chain appears in the sequencing data of a study of blood T cell repertoires in COVID-19 (dated by TCRdb to between 2020 and 2021). A note on the overall study: The collaborator samples originated in the United States, Italy and Spain and spanned the acute and convalescent phases of COVID-19. The dataset comprised deeply sampled blood TCRbeta repertoires from subjects exposed to, actively infected with, or recovered from COVID-19. The samples were drawn from two sources: the first 160 participants of the ongoing ImmuneRACE study, and 950 to 1,500 subjects contributed by 6 global collaborators. Where HLA class I and class II types were available, the types were taken from metadata supplied by the sample provider, not from assay-based typing. The material from the prospective study consisted of cDNA or gDNA derived from T cells, B-cell-depleted T cells, or PBMCs. The repertoires were made available in a free public database intended to serve as a resource for research on the immune response to SARS-CoV-2. Sample metadata almost always included a de-identified subject ID, COVID-19 status, age in years and sex. General study outcomes and caveats: The quantity of clinical and demographic metadata differed by source and by participant and was supplied without curation.

With regard to this clone: It has no known antigen specificity. Base-call qualities are not available, and no considerably larger clone is one nucleotide away. At the DNA level, this CDR3 is encoded by other sequences in the same sample as well.

The immunoSEQ Assay, a bias-controlled multiplex PCR, was used to amplify TCRbeta CDR3 regions from genomic DNA. The source study handled its data this way. The number of nucleated cells in each sample was estimated from the amplification of reference gene primers within the assay. Sequence reads were collapsed and filtered to measure the absolute abundance of every unique TCRbeta CDR3 rearrangement. For each sample, productive Simpson clonality was calculated by taking the square root of Simpson's diversity index across productive rearrangements. This immuneACCESS table, as held by TCRdb, lists in-frame sequences with V and J called but not all clones. Of the missing ones, under half trace to an unresolved V gene in checked studies; the others have no known cause. V and J calls plus clone size are reproduced from that table; the DNA served to infer D and trimming. This sample comprises fewer than 60,000 clones, about four fifths of them detected only once. Under 7% of the sample is held by the ten biggest clonotypes.

A distance of 7 bases separates the germline ends of V and J, which lose 3 bases and 4 bases respectively. From the germline V gene, CDR1 is KGHSH and CDR2 is LQKENI. Including cysteine and phenylalanine, the CDR3 has 12 amino acids. The sequence is cut down to CDR3 DNA, 36 bases in frame from base 1. Each collaborating institution followed its own protocols to collect whole blood in K2EDTA tubes. For TCRbeta analysis, collaborator samples were shipped as frozen whole blood, as isolated PBMCs, or as DNA extracted from either sample type. The source of this sequence is a man between 65 and 79 years old with active COVID-19. The chain is encoded by TRBV18 joined to TRBJ2-7; 5 matching bases give a weak D call of TRBD1. The material sequenced was peripheral blood. For the CDR3, the sequence is CASSPDTYEQYF. The bases read TGTGCCAGCTCACCGGACACGTACGAGCAGTACTTC.